This passage covers 21 T cell receptor beta chains from one sample sequenced in a study of blood T cell repertoires in COVID-19. TCRdb keeps only in-frame clones here, not all; method: immunoSEQ multiplex PCR. The table lists about 300,000 clones, around 92% of them singletons, with approximately 2% in the top ten. The sequenced sample consisted of peripheral blood. These receptors were obtained from a woman under 40 with COVID-19, enrolled during active disease.

Regarding this clone: Within the sample, other DNA sequences also encode this same CDR3. CDR3 DNA: TGTGCCAGTAGTCCCGGGGGAAGGAGCAATCAGCCCCAGCATTTT. It encodes CASSPGGRSNQPQHF. This sequence joins TRBV19 and TRBJ1-5, with D possibly TRBD1 on 5 matching bases. The CDR3 totals 15 residues. Germline V gives CDR1 LNHDA, CDR2 SQIVND (reference sequence). V lost 5 bases and J lost 1, with 12 bases in between.

The chain joins TRBV5-6 to TRBJ1-1, with D perhaps matching TRBD1 (5 bases). CDR1 and CDR2 from the germline V gene are SGHDT and YYEEEE. The CDR3 length is 12 residues. V lost 5 bases and J lost 3, with 8 bases in between. CDR3 DNA sequence: TGTGCCAGCAGACGGGGGTACACTGAAGCTTTCTTT. Translation gives CASRRGYTEAFF.

The chain carries TRBV7-9 and TRBJ2-3; 8 positions match TRBD1. The V gene end was trimmed by 5 bases and the J gene end by 0 bases; junction bases not matched to a gene: 13. CDR1 is SEHNR, CDR2 FQNEAQ, per germline (reference sequence). The CDR3 is 18 amino acids. The CDR3 sequence: CASSTTNPDRASTDTQYF. CDR3 in DNA: TGTGCCAGCAGCACGACAAACCCGGACAGGGCTAGCACAGATACGCAGTATTTT.

V and J are TRBV19 and TRBJ1-5, with D uncertain. Trimming took 2 bases from V and 0 from J, leaving 17 bases between them. Per germline, CDR1 LNHDA and CDR2 SQIVND (reference sequence). This CDR3 comprises 18 residues. As DNA, the CDR3 is TGTGCCAGTAGTATAACCAGGCGACAACCATTTAGCAATCAGCCCCAGCATTTT. Translated: CASSITRRQPFSNQPQHF.

V gene TRBV11-2 combines with J gene TRBJ2-5; D possibly corresponds to TRBD2 (6 bases). V lost 0 bases to trimming and J lost 1 base, with 9 bases between them. Germline V gene data show CDR1 as SGHAT and CDR2 as FQNNGV. This CDR3 has 15 residues. The CDR3 DNA reads TGTGCCAGCAGCTTAGATTTGGGGGGCCAAGAGACCCAGTACTTC. Translating it yields CASSLDLGGQETQYF.

V and J are TRBV29-1 and TRBJ2-5, with TRBD2 identical over 11 bases. The CDR3 has 14 amino acids. The ends lost 6 bases at V and 2 bases at J; junction bases unmatched: 5. Germline V gene data show CDR1 as SQVTM and CDR2 as ANQGSEA. The CDR3 DNA is TGCAGCGTGGGGACTAGCGGTATGCAAGAGACCCAGTACTTC. It codes for CSVGTSGMQETQYF.

The V call is TRBV5-5, the J call TRBJ1-1, with D perhaps matching TRBD1 (6 bases). V lost 2 bases and J 5 bases, leaving 22 bases between the germline ends. This CDR3 is built from 17 residues. Germline-derived CDR1 and CDR2 are SGHKS and YYEKEE (reference sequence). In DNA, the CDR3 is TGTGCCAGCAGCTTTGGGGAACGGGACACACGTTTGACTGAAGCTTTCTTT. Protein: CASSFGERDTRLTEAFF.

The rearrangement joins TRBV10-3 to TRBJ1-2, with D possibly TRBD1 on 6 matching bases. Germline V lookup: CDR1 ENHRY, CDR2 SYGVKD. This CDR3 comprises 13 residues. V was cut by 7 bases and J by 6 bases, with 15 bases left in between. The CDR3: CAIKGQLGDGYTF. Written as DNA, the CDR3 is TGTGCCATCAAAGGACAGCTAGGGGATGGCTACACCTTC.

The chain combines TRBV7-9 with TRBJ1-1; 8 nucleotides align to TRBD1. This CDR3 has 15 amino acids. The ends lost 4 bases at V and 5 bases at J; junction bases unmatched: 9. Germline loops: CDR1 SEHNR, CDR2 FQNEAQ (reference sequence). CDR3 DNA: TGTGCCAGCAGCTCCTCTACAGGGGGTTCAACTGAAGCTTTCTTT. Its protein is CASSSSTGGSTEAFF.

The chain combines TRBV18 with TRBJ2-1, with 8 bases that match TRBD1. This CDR3 has 15 amino acids. Germline V CDR1 and CDR2: KGHSH, LQKENI. Trimming took 5 bases from V and 3 from J; bases not matched to a gene: 6. CDR3 bases: TGTGCCAGCTCAATGGACAGGGATATCTACAATGAGCAGTTCTTC. Protein sequence: CASSMDRDIYNEQFF.

This rearrangement joins TRBV2 to TRBJ1-2; the match to TRBD1 covers 7 bases. CDR1 SNHLY and CDR2 FYNNEI come from the germline V gene. The CDR3 length is 15 residues. V gave up 6 bases and J gave up 8 bases; unmatched junction bases: 15. CDR3 in DNA: TGTGCCAGCAGGGGGGTAAGACAGGGCGTAAAGGGCTACACCTTC. It translates to CASRGVRQGVKGYTF.

This chain links TRBV18 with TRBJ1-4; 7 bases are a match to TRBD1. CDR1 and CDR2 (germline): KGHSH, LQKENI. This CDR3 comprises 15 residues. Unmatched junction bases numbered 6, after V lost 8 bases and J lost 0 bases. In nucleotides, the CDR3 is TGTGCCAGCCGAGGGGGCGGTGCAACTAATGAAAAACTGTTTTTT. It is translated as CASRGGGATNEKLFF. Supplemented by reference TRBV18 and TRBJ1-4, the full variable domain reads NAGVMQNPRHLVRRRGQEARLRCSPMKGHSHVYWYRQLPEEGLKFMVYLQKENIIDESGMPKERFSAEFPKEGPSILRIQQVVRGDSAAYFCASRGGGATNEKLFFGSGTQLSVL.

This clone was seen a few times. The chain recombines TRBV28 with TRBJ1-4; the D gene is possibly TRBD1 (6 bases). Germline V lookup: CDR1 MDHEN, CDR2 SYDVKM. The CDR3 is 16 residues long. Trimming took 7 bases from V and 4 from J, leaving 19 bases between them. CDR3: CASKGLGGQYNEKLFF. CDR3 bases: TGTGCCAGCAAGGGGCTGGGGGGGCAGTATAATGAAAAACTGTTTTTT.

This sequence joins TRBV11-3 and TRBJ1-1; 10 bases agree with TRBD1. The CDR3 sequence is 16 residues long. J was trimmed by 4 bases and V by 4 bases; bases with no gene match: 9. Germline CDR1 reads SGHNT; CDR2 reads YENEEA. CDR3: CASSYIPGQGITEAFF. The CDR3 region has the DNA TGTGCCAGCAGCTACATACCGGGACAGGGGATCACTGAAGCTTTCTTT.

The chain carries TRBV7-9 and TRBJ2-3, with 10 bases aligning to TRBD1. This CDR3 is 15 amino acids long. V trimming: 5 bases; J trimming: 3 bases; junction bases outside the gene matches: 5. Germline V lookup: CDR1 SEHNR, CDR2 FQNEAQ (reference sequence). The CDR3 spells CASSPGQGGTDTQYF. The CDR3 nucleotides read TGTGCCAGCAGCCCAGGACAGGGGGGGACAGATACGCAGTATTTT. The full variable domain, with the rest looked up from reference TRBV7-9 and TRBJ2-3, is DTGVSQNPRHKITKRGQNVTFRCDPISEHNRLYWYRQTLGQGPEFLTYFQNEAQLEKSRLLSDRFSAERPKGSFSTLEIQRTEQGDSAMYLCASSPGQGGTDTQYFGPGTRLTVL.

The genes are TRBV5-1 and TRBJ2-1; 12 bases map to TRBD1. After removal of 5 bases from V and 8 bases from J, the junction contained 11 bases not matched to a gene. This CDR3 spans 16 amino acids. Germline V CDR1 and CDR2: SGHRS, YFSETQ. CDR3 nucleotides: TGCGCCAGCAGGCTCCCTACCGGGACAGGGGGCGATGAGCAGTTCTTC. Translation gives CASRLPTGTGGDEQFF.

The rearrangement uses TRBV5-1 and TRBJ1-2; TRBD1 matches 10 bases. J lost 8 bases, V lost 4 bases, and 8 bases had no gene match. Per the germline V gene, CDR1 is SGHRS and CDR2 is YFSETQ. The CDR3 runs 14 residues. The CDR3, as DNA: TGCGCCAGCAGCCGGGACAGGGGTTCTGGCGGCTACACCTTC. Encoded protein: CASSRDRGSGGYTF.

The V gene is TRBV29-1, the J gene TRBJ1-2; 7 bases line up with TRBD1. J gave up 6 bases and V 6 bases, and 7 bases lay outside the gene matches. CDR1 and CDR2 (germline): SQVTM, ANQGSEA. The CDR3 has 12 residues. The CDR3 region has the DNA TGCAGCGTCACGACAGGGAACGATGGCTACACCTTC. As protein: CSVTTGNDGYTF.

The chain is built from TRBV5-4 and TRBJ2-2; TRBD2 agrees at 14 bases. V was clipped by 3 bases and J by 5 bases; unmatched bases: 6. The CDR3 loop spans 17 amino acids. The V gene's germline CDR1 is SGHNT and CDR2 YYREEE (reference sequence). In nucleotides, the CDR3 is TGTGCCAGCAGCTCGCGGACTAGCGGGGGGCTTACCGGGGAGCTGTTTTTT. Its translation: CASSSRTSGGLTGELFF.

J is TRBJ1-1 and V is TRBV9, with D possibly matching TRBD1 (5 bases). The CDR3 consists of 14 residues. Germline loops: CDR1 SGDLS, CDR2 YYNGEE. V gave up 3 bases and J gave up 1 base, with 10 bases separating them. The CDR3 DNA follows: TGTGCCAGCAGCGGGACAAGTGGGAACACTGAAGCTTTCTTT. It codes for CASSGTSGNTEAFF.

This chain joins TRBV13 and TRBJ1-1; D is unresolved. Germline assignment: CDR1 PRHDT and CDR2 FYEKMQ (reference sequence). CDR3 length equals 16 residues. The V end was cut by 5 bases, the J end by 1 base, with 17 bases between. Here the CDR3 reads CASSPPEGRRNTEAFF. DNA for the CDR3: TGTGCCAGCAGCCCACCGGAAGGGAGGAGGAACACTGAAGCTTTCTTT.